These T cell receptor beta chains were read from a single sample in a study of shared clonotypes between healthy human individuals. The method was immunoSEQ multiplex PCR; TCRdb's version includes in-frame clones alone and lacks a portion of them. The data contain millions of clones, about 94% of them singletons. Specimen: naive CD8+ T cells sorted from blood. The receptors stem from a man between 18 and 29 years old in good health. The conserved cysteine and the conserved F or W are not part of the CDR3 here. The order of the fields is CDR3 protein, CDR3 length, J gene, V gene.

CDR3: ATRGVGEKLF
length: 10
J: TRBJ1-4
V: TRBV15

CDR3: ASSETREKLF
length: 10
J: TRBJ1-4
V: TRBV6-1

CDR3: ATTPGGYEQY
length: 10
J: TRBJ2-7
V: TRBV7-2

CDR3: ASSFPGTGTDGEKLF
length: 15
J: TRBJ1-4
V: TRBV7-8

CDR3: ASSAGPQGRRGEKLF
length: 15
J: TRBJ1-4
V: TRBV5-1

CDR3: AWSVDRGNQPQH
length: 12
J: TRBJ1-5
V: TRBV30

CDR3: ASSASTHKGYEQY
length: 13
J: TRBJ2-7
V: TRBV7-9

CDR3: ASSSNQGWTEAF
length: 12
J: TRBJ1-1
V: TRBV5-1

CDR3: ASSVGQANTGELF
length: 13
J: TRBJ2-2
V: TRBV9

CDR3: SCDGTTEAF
length: 9
J: TRBJ1-1
V: TRBV29-1

CDR3: ASSPKGTSTDTQY
length: 13
J: TRBJ2-3
V: TRBV4-3

CDR3: ASSETGSFTANYGYT
length: 15
J: TRBJ1-2
V: TRBV6-1

CDR3: ASSERVNTEAF
length: 11
J: TRBJ1-1
V: TRBV6-1

CDR3: ASSLAQGIISGNTIY
length: 15
J: TRBJ1-3
V: TRBV7-9

CDR3: ASREGYTGELF
length: 11
J: TRBJ2-2
V: TRBV6-1

CDR3: ASSQVEGNTEAF
length: 12
J: TRBJ1-1
V: TRBV4-3

CDR3: ASSLTPLQGEDTEAF
length: 15
J: TRBJ1-1
V: TRBV7-6

CDR3: ASSYEETQY
length: 9
J: TRBJ2-5
V: TRBV19

CDR3: ASVPGEGANVLT
length: 12
J: TRBJ2-6
V: TRBV10-2

CDR3: ASSPRGPNEKLF
length: 12
J: TRBJ1-4
V: TRBV21-1

CDR3: ASSSGWAGQGNEQF
length: 14
J: TRBJ2-1
V: TRBV7-9

CDR3: AIGTDSNQPQH
length: 11
J: TRBJ1-5
V: TRBV2

CDR3: ASSSPGTGAYEQY
length: 13
J: TRBJ2-7
V: TRBV7-9

CDR3: ASSFSSTVPSYEQY
length: 14
J: TRBJ2-7
V: TRBV7-9

CDR3: ASRILPGQGSREQY
length: 14
J: TRBJ2-7
V: TRBV6-6

CDR3: ASSSPGTYSSYEQY
length: 14
J: TRBJ2-7
V: TRBV7-9

CDR3: ASSLGTSGSYEQF
length: 13
J: TRBJ2-1
V: TRBV5-4

CDR3: ASSPGTGADTQY
length: 12
J: TRBJ2-3
V: TRBV2

CDR3: ASSSGGLGTEAF
length: 12
J: TRBJ1-1
V: TRBV5-6

CDR3: ATSSPGEGEEETQY
length: 14
J: TRBJ2-5
V: TRBV15

CDR3: ASSLFSGGPETQY
length: 13
J: TRBJ2-5
V: TRBV7-8

CDR3: ASSQDLASGANVLT
length: 14
J: TRBJ2-6
V: TRBV4-3

CDR3: AINPGTSVTDTQY
length: 13
J: TRBJ2-3
V: TRBV10-3

CDR3: ASSALAGGSDTQY
length: 13
J: TRBJ2-3
V: TRBV10-2

CDR3: ASSLFGSYEQY
length: 11
J: TRBJ2-7
V: TRBV28

CDR3: ASSYSPYNEQF
length: 11
J: TRBJ2-1
V: TRBV6-5

CDR3: ASSPGLYEQY
length: 10
J: .
V: TRBV6-5

CDR3: ASSERVTLRDYYGYT
length: 15
J: TRBJ1-2
V: TRBV6-1

CDR3: ASSFYGSTTTDTQY
length: 14
J: TRBJ2-3
V: TRBV5-4

CDR3: ASSAGLAAYEQY
length: 12
J: TRBJ2-7
V: TRBV9

CDR3: ASSDVRMQETQY
length: 12
J: TRBJ2-5
V: TRBV2

CDR3: ASSAGGVTNEKLF
length: 13
J: TRBJ1-4
V: TRBV19

CDR3: ATSTVSTDTQY
length: 11
J: TRBJ2-3
V: TRBV19

CDR3: ASSAKSGGWYEQY
length: 13
J: TRBJ2-7
V: TRBV2

CDR3: ASSPSDRFYEQY
length: 12
J: TRBJ2-7
V: TRBV7-8

CDR3: ASSQERGIETQY
length: 12
J: TRBJ2-5
V: TRBV4-1

CDR3: ASSLTRQEGLVSNQPQH
length: 17
J: TRBJ1-5
V: TRBV5-4

CDR3: ASGHSADEQY
length: 10
J: TRBJ2-7
V: TRBV12-5

CDR3: ASSLDTYEQY
length: 10
J: TRBJ2-7
V: TRBV5-1

CDR3: ASSLPPASNNEQF
length: 13
J: TRBJ2-1
V: TRBV5-4

CDR3: ASSSGDTIY
length: 9
J: TRBJ1-3
V: TRBV28

CDR3: ASSVTGAANTGELF
length: 14
J: TRBJ2-2
V: TRBV7-3

CDR3: ASSPARDVTYEQY
length: 13
J: TRBJ2-7
V: TRBV9

CDR3: ASSLGPEAF
length: 9
J: TRBJ1-1
V: TRBV5-6